This T cell receptor (beta chain) was captured in a study of blood T cell repertoires in COVID-19 (dated by TCRdb to the early 2020s). With regard to the full study: Samples covering the acute and convalescent phases of COVID-19 were provided by collaborators in the United States, Italy and Spain. The repertoires were released in a freely available public database intended as a resource for research on the immune response to SARS-CoV-2. Samples came from the ongoing ImmuneRACE study (first 160 participants) plus 1,254 subjects from 6 global collaborators. HLA class I and class II types, where available, came from metadata supplied by the sample provider rather than from assay-based typing. Sample metadata almost always included a de-identified subject ID, COVID-19 status, age in years and sex. The prospective study material was composed of cDNA or gDNA derived from T cells, B-cell-depleted T cells, or PBMCs. The dataset comprised deeply sampled blood TCRbeta repertoires from subjects exposed to, actively infected with, or recovered from COVID-19. The study at large found these results: The amount of clinical and demographic metadata varied by source and participant and was provided uncurated.

Looking up the germline V gene yields CDR1 SGHTA and CDR2 FQGTGA. From cysteine to phenylalanine, the CDR3 is 15 amino acids long. CDR3 DNA is the only sequence kept; it has 45 bases, read in frame from the first base. Trimming leaves V shorter by 5 bases and J shorter by 5 bases, with the junction holding 5 bases beyond the gene matches. A second Seattle source provided samples from volunteer blood donors who had recovered from COVID-19. Whole blood was collected in K2EDTA tubes by collaborating institutions according to the institutions' own protocols. For TCRbeta analysis, collaborators shipped samples as frozen whole blood, isolated PBMCs, or DNA extracted from either of those sample types. Of note for this clone: There is no known antigen for this receptor. No much larger clone is present one base from it, and per-base qualities are unavailable.

TCRbeta CDR3 regions were amplified from genomic DNA by means of the immunoSEQ Assay, a bias-controlled multiplex PCR. From the authors' description of their analysis: Within the assay, amplification of reference gene primers was used to estimate how many nucleated cells each sample contained. Sequence reads were collapsed and filtered to measure the absolute abundance of every unique TCRbeta CDR3 rearrangement. For each sample, productive Simpson clonality was calculated as the square root of Simpson's diversity index over productive rearrangements. Not all clones reach the TCRdb copy of this immuneACCESS table, which keeps in-frame sequences only. Checked studies attribute under half of the gap to unresolved V genes and leave the rest unexplained. That table gives V, J and clone size, and the DNA gave D and trimming. For this sample there are about 250,000 clones; about 89% appear just once. The ten largest clones add up to around 1.6% of the sample.

The TCR originated in a woman aged 55-70 years who had recovered from COVID-19. The V and J genes are TRBV7-3 and TRBJ1-6, and TRBD1 aligns with 8 junction nucleotides. The material sequenced was peripheral blood. The DNA reads TGTGCCAGCAGCGCTTCGGGACAGGATAATTCACCCCTCCACTTT. It specifies CASSASGQDNSPLHF.